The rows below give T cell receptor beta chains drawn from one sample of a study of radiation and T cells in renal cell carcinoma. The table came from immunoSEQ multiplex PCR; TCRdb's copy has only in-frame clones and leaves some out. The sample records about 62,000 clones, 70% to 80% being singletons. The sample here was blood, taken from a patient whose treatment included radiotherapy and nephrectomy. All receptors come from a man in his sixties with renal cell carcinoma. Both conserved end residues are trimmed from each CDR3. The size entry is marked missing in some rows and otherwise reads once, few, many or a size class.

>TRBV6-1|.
ASSPGGLLGTEAF
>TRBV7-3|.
ASSLIGRQETQY
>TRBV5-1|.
ASRLQGADYEQY
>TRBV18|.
ASSPDREGVTQY
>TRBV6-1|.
ASIDRGFYGYT
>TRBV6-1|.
ASSDSGARETQY
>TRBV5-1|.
ASSGPTGTNYGYT
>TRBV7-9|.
ASSLQAGNTEAF
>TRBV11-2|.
ASSLAPGTGELF
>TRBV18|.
ASSPLAAAATLDGYT
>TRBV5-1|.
ASSLEPYNEQF
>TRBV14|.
ASSQTGQGWVQETQY
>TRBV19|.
ASSIGTSGRAGNEQF
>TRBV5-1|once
ASSHSGVSGGGETQY
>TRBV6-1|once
ASRSEGHEQF
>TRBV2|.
ASSEGSGRGETQY
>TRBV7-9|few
ASSLEQKGTARLF
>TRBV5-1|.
ASSLSRLNTEAF
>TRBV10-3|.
AIRRRATSVSANTGELF
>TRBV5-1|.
ASSQSGSTGELF
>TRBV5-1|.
ASSLGVAVNTEAF
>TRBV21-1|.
ASSFSSQGIKLAGELF
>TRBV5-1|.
ASSLAPTSEETQY
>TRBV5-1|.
ASSLDGTGYGYT
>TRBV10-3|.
AISESTQGAAGYT
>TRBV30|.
AWNSYNEQF